These 5 T cell receptor beta chains share one sample of origin, sequenced in a study of identical twins (TCRdb year 2016). Library prep was done by 5' RACE. TCRdb lists the instrument as Illumina HiSeq 2000. The raw public data were reprocessed by TCRdb itself: fastp quality trimming at Q25, MiXCR clonotype calling, in-frame beta chains only. Here each entry gathers all rows of one CDR3 protein and keeps the most common genes and DNA. This sample gives around 470,000 distinct CDR3 sequences in total; over 12% of them show up just once. Around 0.57% of the sample is in the top ten clones. The sample also formed part of further work on yellow fever vaccine responses in identical twins.

The sample comprised CD4+ T cells sorted from blood. These receptors all stem from a woman under 30 in good health.

There are many counts of this clonotype. The chain couples TRBV7-2 to TRBJ2-1; 10 bases align to TRBD2. The CDR3 runs to 15 residues. Germline-derived CDR1 and CDR2 are SGHTA and FQGNSA. V dropped 1 base and J dropped 15; count of bases not matched to a gene: 12. The DNA for the CDR3 is TGTGCCAGCAGCTTAGTGCCTAGCGGGAGTATTCTGTGGTTCTTC. This encodes CASSLVPSGSILWFF.

This rearrangement joins TRBV29-1 to TRBJ1-1; the match to TRBD1 covers 9 bases. The CDR3 covers 11 residues. Trimming removed 2 bases from V and 11 bases from J; junction bases left unmatched: 3. The germline V gene has CDR1 SQVTM and CDR2 ANQGSEA. CDR3 residues: CSVEPGQGAFF. As DNA, the CDR3 is TGCAGCGTTGAACCGGGACAGGGCGCTTTCTTT. The full variable domain, with the rest looked up from reference TRBV29-1 and TRBJ1-1, is SAVISQKPSRDICQRGTSLTIQCQVDSQVTMMFWYRQQPGQSLTLIATANQGSEATYESGFVIDKFPISRPNLTFSTLTVSNMSPEDSSIYLCSVEPGQGAFFGQGTRLTVV.

The chain is built from TRBV7-9 and TRBJ1-2; D not certain. The germline V gene encodes CDR1 SEHNR and CDR2 FQNEAQ (reference sequence). The CDR3 runs 12 residues. V lost 5 bases, J lost 8 bases, and 12 bases lay in between. The CDR3 DNA follows: TGTGCCAGCAGCATCGTTTTGGACGGCTACACCTTC. Translating it yields CASSIVLDGYTF.

The genes are TRBV10-2 and TRBJ2-1, with 11 bases that match TRBD2. Trimming cost V 6 bases and J 8 bases; bases outside gene matches: 9. Germline V gene lookup returns CDR1 WSHSY and CDR2 SAAADI. The CDR3 covers 15 residues. CDR3: CASSLAGGPGDEQFF. In DNA, the CDR3 is TGCGCCAGCAGCCTAGCGGGAGGTCCGGGGGATGAGCAGTTCTTC.

This clonotype was seen a handful of times. CDR3 bases: TGTGCCAGTAGGGAGGGAGATACGCAGTATTTT. Translation gives CASREGDTQYF. The chain joins TRBV19 to TRBJ2-3; D is possibly TRBD2 (6 bases). Trimming took 6 bases from V and 5 from J, leaving 6 bases between them. Germline V gene data show CDR1 as LNHDA and CDR2 as SQIVND (reference sequence). The CDR3 is 11 residues long.